Listed below are T cell receptor beta chains from one sample, sequenced in a study of blood T cell repertoires in COVID-19. The data were produced by immunoSEQ multiplex PCR, yet TCRdb's version contains in-frame clones alone and is incomplete. This table holds about 180,000 clones, 70% to 90% found once. The sequencing input was peripheral blood. The source of these receptors is a person between 70 and 80 years old with COVID-19, enrolled during active disease. CDR3s include the opening cysteine and the closing phenylalanine or tryptophan. A D gene is named only where the DNA matches it firmly. The size entry is marked missing in some rows and otherwise reads once, few, many or a size class.

abundance	v_gene	j_gene	d_gene	CDR3aa	CDR3nt
.	TRBV3-1/TRBV3-2	TRBJ1-2	.	CASSQDEALYGYTF	TGTGCCAGCAGCCAAGATGAGGCCTTATATGGCTACACCTTC
.	TRBV7-9	TRBJ1-4	.	CASSTPLGQANEKLFF	TGTGCCAGCAGCACCCCTCTGGGGCAGGCTAATGAAAAACTGTTTTTT
.	TRBV29-1	TRBJ2-7	TRBD2	CSIGTSGSHEQYF	TGCAGCATAGGGACTAGCGGGAGCCACGAGCAGTACTTC
.	TRBV6-5	TRBJ1-5	TRBD1	CATGQGTNQPQHF	TGTGCCACCGGACAGGGCACCAATCAGCCCCAGCATTTT
.	TRBV27	TRBJ2-7	TRBD1	CASSFLTGGDEQYF	TGTGCCAGCAGTTTCTTGACAGGGGGCGACGAGCAGTACTTC
.	TRBV4-3	TRBJ2-7	.	CASSQSPYSGYVDEQYF	TGCGCCAGCAGCCAGTCCCCTTATAGCGGATATGTCGACGAGCAGTACTTC
.	TRBV2	TRBJ1-2	TRBD1	CASSGQGQGGYTF	TGTGCCAGCAGCGGACAGGGGCAAGGAGGCTACACCTTC
once	TRBV19	TRBJ2-2	TRBD2	CASSIGGAGVNTGELFF	TGTGCCAGTAGTATAGGAGGGGCGGGAGTGAACACCGGGGAGCTGTTTTTT
.	TRBV7-9	TRBJ1-1	TRBD1	CASSYRQGNTEAFF	TGTGCCAGCAGCTACAGACAGGGGAACACTGAAGCTTTCTTT
.	TRBV30	TRBJ2-3	.	CAWSVRQGTQYF	TGTGCCTGGAGTGTACGCCAGGGAACGCAGTATTTT
.	TRBV7-8	TRBJ2-5	.	CASSLGVGQGKKETQYF	TGTGCCAGCAGCTTAGGTGTTGGGCAGGGTAAGAAAGAGACCCAGTACTTC
.	TRBV12-3/TRBV12-4	TRBJ1-2	TRBD1	CASSPDRVGGYTF	TGTGCCAGCAGTCCGGACAGGGTTGGTGGCTACACCTTC
.	TRBV6-5	TRBJ1-1	.	CASSRKEANTEAFF	TGTGCCAGCAGTAGGAAGGAGGCGAACACTGAAGCTTTCTTT
.	TRBV18	TRBJ1-3	.	CASSPYNISGNTIYF	TGTGCCAGCTCACCATATAACATCTCTGGAAACACCATATATTTT
.	TRBV7-2	TRBJ2-1	TRBD2	CASSLAPGLDVNEQFF	TGTGCCAGCAGCTTAGCCCCGGGACTAGATGTCAATGAGCAGTTCTTC
.	TRBV4-3	TRBJ1-4	TRBD1	CASSQRVRQGPEKLFF	TGCGCCAGCAGCCAAAGGGTCCGACAGGGTCCTGAAAAACTGTTTTTT
.	TRBV21-1	TRBJ1-5	.	CASSIPQGTESNQPQHF	TGTGCCAGCAGCATCCCACAGGGGACGGAGAGCAATCAGCCCCAGCATTTT
.	TRBV5-6	TRBJ1-3	TRBD1	CATATGVVSTIYF	TGTGCCACTGCGACAGGGGTAGTCAGCACCATATATTTT
.	TRBV5-4	TRBJ2-5	.	CASSVRGAETQYF	TGTGCCAGCAGTGTCAGGGGGGCAGAGACCCAGTACTTC
.	TRBV10-3	TRBJ1-5	.	CAISEKGLNQPQHF	TGTGCCATCAGTGAGAAGGGGTTAAATCAGCCCCAGCATTTT
.	TRBV19	TRBJ2-7	.	CAVGQLTYEQYF	TGTGCCGTGGGGCAACTTACCTACGAGCAGTACTTC
.	TRBV5-1	TRBJ1-5	.	CASSAGSSQPQHF	TGCGCCAGCAGTGCAGGGTCCAGCCAGCCCCAGCATTTT
.	TRBV4-3	TRBJ2-2	.	CASSQNGGGLDTGELFF	TGCGCCAGCAGCCAAAACGGAGGAGGGTTGGACACCGGGGAGCTGTTTTTT
once	TRBV5-4	TRBJ2-1	.	CASSPGGVETYNEQFF	TGTGCCAGCAGCCCCGGCGGGGTCGAGACCTACAATGAGCAGTTCTTC
.	TRBV28	TRBJ1-6	.	CASSRRTVSYNSPLHF	TGTGCCAGCAGTCGCAGGACAGTCTCCTATAATTCACCCCTCCACTTT
few	TRBV10-2	TRBJ2-7	.	CASRVGWGVYEQYF	TGCGCCAGCAGGGTGGGGTGGGGGGTTTACGAGCAGTACTTC
.	TRBV3-1/TRBV3-2	TRBJ2-7	TRBD2	CASTQRSGRDYEQYF	TGTGCCAGCACCCAAAGGAGCGGGAGGGACTACGAGCAGTACTTC
.	TRBV6-5	TRBJ1-2	.	CASSKDLAGYGYTF	TGTGCCAGCAGCAAAGACCTAGCGGGCTATGGCTACACCTTC
once	TRBV9	TRBJ2-1	.	CASSVGPLSYNEQFF	TGTGCCAGCAGCGTAGGGCCCTTGTCCTACAATGAGCAGTTCTTC
.	TRBV6-2/TRBV6-3	TRBJ1-5	.	CASSHRQGPSNQPQHF	TGTGCCAGCAGCCATCGGCAGGGGCCAAGCAATCAGCCCCAGCATTTT
.	TRBV2	TRBJ2-6	TRBD2	CASSMPGGGRAGANVLTF	TGTGCCAGCAGTATGCCAGGTGGCGGGAGGGCTGGGGCCAACGTCCTGACTTTC
.	TRBV27	TRBJ2-1	.	CASSATSSSYNEQFF	TGTGCCAGCAGTGCGACTAGTTCCTCCTACAATGAGCAGTTCTTC
once	TRBV5-4	TRBJ2-5	.	CASSINYQETQYF	TGTGCCAGCAGCATTAACTACCAAGAGACCCAGTACTTC
.	TRBV29-1	TRBJ1-2	.	CSTHDRMKVYGYTF	TGCAGCACGCATGACAGGATGAAAGTTTATGGCTACACCTTC
.	TRBV5-6	TRBJ2-7	TRBD2	CASSGGGRDFYEQYF	TGTGCCAGCAGCGGAGGCGGGAGAGATTTCTACGAGCAGTACTTC
few	TRBV5-1	TRBJ1-2	TRBD1	CASSPDRGNYGYTF	TGCGCCAGCAGCCCGGACAGGGGTAACTATGGCTACACCTTC
.	TRBV10-1	TRBJ1-2	TRBD1	CASSESGQFYGYTF	TGCGCCAGCAGTGAGTCGGGACAGTTCTATGGCTACACCTTC
.	TRBV24-1	TRBJ1-2	.	CATSAQTGSNGYTF	TGTGCCACCAGTGCCCAAACAGGGTCGAATGGCTACACCTTC
.	TRBV7-9	TRBJ2-2	.	CASSSSTGELFF	TGTGCCAGCAGCTCTAGTACCGGGGAGCTGTTTTTT
many	TRBV6-2/TRBV6-3	TRBJ2-7	.	CASSWQNEQYF	TGTGCCAGCAGTTGGCAGAACGAGCAGTACTTC
.	TRBV11-1	TRBJ2-7	TRBD2	CASSAGLAVDYEQYF	TGTGCCAGCAGCGCAGGACTAGCGGTCGATTACGAGCAGTACTTC
.	TRBV5-4	TRBJ2-3	TRBD2	CASSLAGGLYTQYF	TGTGCCAGCAGCTTGGCGGGGGGGCTATATACGCAGTATTTT
.	TRBV7-8	TRBJ2-1	TRBD2	CASSLNKIREGYNEQFF	TGTGCCAGCAGCTTAAACAAAATCCGGGAGGGGTACAATGAGCAGTTCTTC
once	TRBV19	TRBJ2-6	TRBD1	CASSIRGSRGTGANVLTF	TGTGCCAGTAGTATCAGGGGATCCAGGGGGACTGGGGCCAACGTCCTGACTTTC
.	TRBV19	TRBJ2-1	TRBD2	CASRHGASGPYNEQFF	TGTGCCAGTAGACACGGGGCTAGCGGACCATACAATGAGCAGTTCTTC
.	TRBV10-3	TRBJ2-5	TRBD2	CAISAGTSGGQETQYF	TGTGCCATCAGCGCTGGGACTAGCGGGGGGCAAGAGACCCAGTACTTC
.	TRBV29-1	TRBJ1-5	TRBD1	CSVADRGNQPQHF	TGCAGCGTTGCGGACAGGGGCAATCAGCCCCAGCATTTT
.	TRBV6-2/TRBV6-3	TRBJ2-3	.	CASSHGGGDSQYF	TGTGCCAGCAGCCACGGCGGAGGGGACTCGCAGTATTTT
.	TRBV7-3	TRBJ2-5	.	CASSLTLQETQYF	TGTGCCAGCAGCCTAACCCTCCAAGAGACCCAGTACTTC